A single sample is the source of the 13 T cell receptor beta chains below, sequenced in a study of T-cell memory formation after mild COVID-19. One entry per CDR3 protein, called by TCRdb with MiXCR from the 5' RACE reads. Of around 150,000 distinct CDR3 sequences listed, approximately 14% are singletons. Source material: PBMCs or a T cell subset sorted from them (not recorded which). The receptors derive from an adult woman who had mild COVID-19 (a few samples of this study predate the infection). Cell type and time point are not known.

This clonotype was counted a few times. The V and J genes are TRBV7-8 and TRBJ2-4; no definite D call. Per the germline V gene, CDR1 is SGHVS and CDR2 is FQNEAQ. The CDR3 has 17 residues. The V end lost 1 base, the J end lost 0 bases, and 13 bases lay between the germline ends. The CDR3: CASSLVASTLAKNIQYF. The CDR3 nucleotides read TGTGCCAGCAGCTTAGTGGCCAGCACCCTAGCCAAAAACATTCAGTACTTC.

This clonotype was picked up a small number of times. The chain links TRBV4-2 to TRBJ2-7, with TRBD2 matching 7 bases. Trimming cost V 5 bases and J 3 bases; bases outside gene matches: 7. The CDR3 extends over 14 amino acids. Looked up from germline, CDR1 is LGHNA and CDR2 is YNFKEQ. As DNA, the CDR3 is TGTGCCAGCAGCGGTGAGCGGGGATTCTACGAGCAGTACTTC. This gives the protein CASSGERGFYEQYF.

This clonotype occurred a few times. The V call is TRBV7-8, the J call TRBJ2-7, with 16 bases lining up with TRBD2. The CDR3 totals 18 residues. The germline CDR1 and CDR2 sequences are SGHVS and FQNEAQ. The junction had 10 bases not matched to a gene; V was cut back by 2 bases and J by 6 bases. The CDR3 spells CASSLPKGTSGRVTEQYF. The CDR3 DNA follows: TGTGCCAGCAGCTTACCCAAAGGGACTAGCGGGAGGGTAACCGAGCAGTACTTC.

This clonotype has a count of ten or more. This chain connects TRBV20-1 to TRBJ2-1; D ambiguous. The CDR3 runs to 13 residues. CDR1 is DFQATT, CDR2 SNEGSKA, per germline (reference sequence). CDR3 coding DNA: TGCGGTTCCCGAGGCCACTTGGCCAATGAGCAGTTCTTC. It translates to CGSRGHLANEQFF.

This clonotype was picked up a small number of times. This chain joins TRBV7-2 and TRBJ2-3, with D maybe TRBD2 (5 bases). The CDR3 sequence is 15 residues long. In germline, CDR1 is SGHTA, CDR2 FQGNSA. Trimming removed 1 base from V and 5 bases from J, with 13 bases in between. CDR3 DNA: TGTGCCAGCAGCTTAGGGGCAATCGGGATAGATACGCAGTATTTT. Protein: CASSLGAIGIDTQYF.

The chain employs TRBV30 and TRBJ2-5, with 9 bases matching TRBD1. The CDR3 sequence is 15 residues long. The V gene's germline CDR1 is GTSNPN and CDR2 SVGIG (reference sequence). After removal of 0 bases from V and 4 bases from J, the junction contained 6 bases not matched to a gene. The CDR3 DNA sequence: TGTGCCTGGAGTGTAACAGGGGGCGCAGGAGAGACCCAGTACTTC. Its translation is CAWSVTGGAGETQYF.

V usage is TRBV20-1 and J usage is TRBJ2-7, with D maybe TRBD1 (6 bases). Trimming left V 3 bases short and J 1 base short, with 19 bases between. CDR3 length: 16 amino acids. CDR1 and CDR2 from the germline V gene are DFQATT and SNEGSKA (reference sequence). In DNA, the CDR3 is TGCAGTGCTAGGGACAGACCACTCCTCGGGTCCTACGAGCAGTACTTC. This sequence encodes CSARDRPLLGSYEQYF.

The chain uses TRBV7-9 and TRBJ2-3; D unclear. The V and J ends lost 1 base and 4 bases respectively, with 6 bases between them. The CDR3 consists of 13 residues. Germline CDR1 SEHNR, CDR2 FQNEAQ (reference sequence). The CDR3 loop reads CASSLGFSDTQYF. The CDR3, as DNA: TGTGCCAGCAGCTTAGGGTTCTCAGATACGCAGTATTTT.

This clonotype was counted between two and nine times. CDR3 residues: CASTSSGQPNRGTQYF. For the CDR3, the DNA is TGCGCCAGCACAAGTTCAGGACAGCCAAACCGGGGGACCCAGTACTTC. This chain uses TRBV5-1 with TRBJ2-5; maybe TRBD1 (6 bases). This CDR3 has 16 amino acids. The V gene's germline CDR1 is SGHRS and CDR2 YFSETQ. Trimming removed 6 bases from V and 7 bases from J, with 25 bases in between.

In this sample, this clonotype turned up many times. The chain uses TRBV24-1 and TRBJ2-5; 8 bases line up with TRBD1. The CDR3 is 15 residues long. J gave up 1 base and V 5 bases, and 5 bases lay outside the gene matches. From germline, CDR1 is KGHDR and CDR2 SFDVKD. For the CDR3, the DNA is TGTGCCACCAGTGCCTCGGGACAGGCCCAAGAGACCCAGTACTTC. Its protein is CATSASGQAQETQYF.

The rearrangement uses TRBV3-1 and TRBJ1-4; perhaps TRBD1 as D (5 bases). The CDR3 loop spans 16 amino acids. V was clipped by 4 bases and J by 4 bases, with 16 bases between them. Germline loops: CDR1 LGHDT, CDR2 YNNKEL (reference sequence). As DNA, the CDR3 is TGTGCCAGCAGCCTTTCTTCCTCTGGGGGTAATGAAAAACTGTTTTTT. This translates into CASSLSSSGGNEKLFF.

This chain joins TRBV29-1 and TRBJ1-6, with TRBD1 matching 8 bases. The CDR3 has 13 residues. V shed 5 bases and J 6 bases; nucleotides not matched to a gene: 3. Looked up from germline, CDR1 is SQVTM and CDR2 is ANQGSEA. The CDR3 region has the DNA TGCAGCGTTCGACAGGGGAGTAATTCACCCCTCCACTTT. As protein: CSVRQGSNSPLHF.

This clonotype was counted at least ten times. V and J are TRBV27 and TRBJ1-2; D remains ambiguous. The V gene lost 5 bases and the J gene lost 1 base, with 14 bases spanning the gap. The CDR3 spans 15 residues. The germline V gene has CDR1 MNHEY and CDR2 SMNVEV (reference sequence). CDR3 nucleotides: TGTGCCAGCAGTACCGTAAGGAGCGATAACTATGGCTACACCTTC. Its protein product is CASSTVRSDNYGYTF.